A single sample gave rise to the 21 T cell receptor beta chains below, sequenced in a study of cytomegalovirus exposure and HLA in healthy donors. The PCR used 60 Vbeta and 13 Jbeta primers. The data were produced by immunoSEQ multiplex PCR, yet TCRdb's version contains in-frame clones alone and is incomplete. The sample lists 150,000 to 200,000 clones; 70% to 90% were seen once. Specimen: PBMCs. The source of these receptors is a woman aged 45-65 years in good health and CMV-seronegative.

The chain uses TRBV5-1 and TRBJ2-1, with a tentative D call TRBD1 (8 bases). This CDR3 comprises 16 residues. Germline V lookup: CDR1 SGHRS, CDR2 YFSETQ. The germline V and J ends were trimmed by 2 bases and 8 bases, with 20 bases remaining between them. For the CDR3, the DNA is TGCGCCAGCAGCTTTACAATCGGACAGGGAGGGGATGAGCAGTTCTTC. As protein: CASSFTIGQGGDEQFF.

This chain connects TRBV27 to TRBJ2-1; a possible D gene is TRBD2 (7 bases). Deletions cut 3 bases from V and 2 bases from J, with 17 bases between. CDR1 MNHEY and CDR2 SMNVEV come from the germline V gene (reference sequence). The CDR3 covers 17 residues. The CDR3 DNA follows: TGTGCCAGCAGTTTGGGAGGAGGGGGAGGGCCCTACAATGAGCAGTTCTTC. Amino acid sequence: CASSLGGGGGPYNEQFF.

The rearrangement links TRBV5-4 to TRBJ1-2; 9 positions agree with TRBD1. CDR3 length equals 16 residues. Trimming took 0 bases from V and 6 from J; bases not matched to a gene: 9. The V gene's germline CDR1 is SGHNT and CDR2 YYREEE (reference sequence). The CDR3 DNA is TGTGCCAGCAGCTTGGGGGGACAGGGTTCAGGGCATGGCTACACCTTC. Translating it yields CASSLGGQGSGHGYTF.

The chain uses TRBV27 and TRBJ2-1; TRBD1 agrees at 7 bases. The trim removed 6 bases at V and 6 bases at J, leaving 2 bases unmatched. The CDR3 has 12 residues. The germline V gene has CDR1 MNHEY and CDR2 SMNVEV (reference sequence). The CDR3 sequence is CASSYRGNEQFF. The CDR3, as DNA: TGTGCCAGCAGCTACAGGGGCAATGAGCAGTTCTTC.

The J gene is TRBJ2-1, the V gene TRBV6-5, with TRBD1 identical over 9 bases. V gave up 4 bases and J gave up 5 bases; unmatched junction bases: 9. Germline V gene data show CDR1 as MNHEY and CDR2 as SVGAGI. The CDR3 spans 16 residues. In DNA form, the CDR3 reads TGTGCCAGCAGTTCCAGCCGGGACAGGGTCAACAATGAGCAGTTCTTC. It specifies CASSSSRDRVNNEQFF.

Details on this clone: This specimen includes other DNA sequences encoding the same CDR3. The chain has TRBV19 and TRBJ1-1, with 10 bases identical to TRBD1. The junction had 0 bases not matched to a gene; V was cut back by 6 bases and J by 2 bases. The CDR3 is 13 residues long. Germline CDR1 LNHDA, CDR2 SQIVND (reference sequence). The CDR3 loop is CASRTGGNTEAFF. CDR3 nucleotides: TGTGCCAGTAGGACAGGGGGCAACACTGAAGCTTTCTTT.

This clone was found once. V is TRBV5-1 and J is TRBJ2-7; TRBD2 aligns across 10 bases. Germline V gives CDR1 SGHRS, CDR2 YFSETQ. V was pared by 1 base and J by 5 bases, with 9 bases of the junction left unmatched. This CDR3 contains 16 residues. CDR3 amino acids: CASSLTSGIAMNEQYF. Here the CDR3 DNA reads TGCGCCAGCAGCTTGACTAGCGGGATCGCTATGAACGAGCAGTACTTC.

This rearrangement joins TRBV18 to TRBJ2-7; D perhaps matches TRBD2 (6 bases). This CDR3 contains 15 residues. V was clipped by 2 bases and J by 2 bases, with 13 bases between them. Germline CDR1 reads KGHSH; CDR2 reads LQKENI. CDR3 bases: TGTGCCAGCTCACCAGGCCTAGCGTCCCCCTACGAGCAGTACTTC. Its protein is CASSPGLASPYEQYF.

Here the CDR3 DNA reads TGCGCCAGCAGCTTGCCTACTAGCGGGAGCGTCCCCAAAAACATTCAGTACTTC. Residues: CASSLPTSGSVPKNIQYF. This rearrangement joins TRBV5-1 to TRBJ2-4; 11 bases are shared with TRBD2. The CDR3 extends over 18 amino acids. V was clipped by 1 base and J by 2 bases; unmatched bases: 8. CDR1 SGHRS and CDR2 YFSETQ come from the germline V gene.

The CDR3 nucleotides are TGTGCCAGCAGTCCAGACAGGGCCTTTTTCGAGCAGTACTTC. It yields the protein CASSPDRAFFEQYF. The V gene is TRBV28, the J gene TRBJ2-5, with 7 bases identical to TRBD1. The DNA matches TRBJ2-7 better at its end, which makes the J call doubtful. CDR3 length: 14 residues. CDR1 and CDR2 (germline): MDHEN, SYDVKM.

The V call is TRBV18, the J call TRBJ2-7, with TRBD2 matching over 7 bases. The length of the CDR3 is 16 residues. The germline V gene has CDR1 KGHSH and CDR2 LQKENI. The V and J ends lost 2 bases and 0 bases, in that order; junction bases with no gene match: 7. CDR3 residues: CASSPRLAVSSYEQYF. In nucleotides, the CDR3 is TGTGCCAGCTCACCAAGACTAGCCGTGAGCTCCTACGAGCAGTACTTC. Full variable domain (remainder filled in from reference TRBV18 and TRBJ2-7): NAGVMQNPRHLVRRRGQEARLRCSPMKGHSHVYWYRQLPEEGLKFMVYLQKENIIDESGMPKERFSAEFPKEGPSILRIQQVVRGDSAAYFCASSPRLAVSSYEQYFGPGTRLTVT.

The chain uses TRBV19 and TRBJ2-7; 12 bases map to TRBD1. The junction had 10 bases not matched to a gene; V was cut back by 7 bases and J by 6 bases. CDR3 size: 15 residues. Germline loops: CDR1 LNHDA, CDR2 SQIVND (reference sequence). CDR3 protein: CASTNTGTGGSEQYF. Written as DNA, the CDR3 is TGTGCCAGTACCAATACCGGGACAGGGGGCTCCGAGCAGTACTTC.

This sequence joins TRBV29-1 and TRBJ1-1; TRBD1 agrees at 7 bases. Unmatched junction bases numbered 2, after V lost 3 bases and J lost 1 base. The CDR3 has 13 amino acids. Germline CDR1 SQVTM, CDR2 ANQGSEA. The CDR3 DNA is TGCAGCGTTGAGGGACAGACGAACACTGAAGCTTTCTTT. It yields the protein CSVEGQTNTEAFF.

The gene calls are TRBV5-5 and TRBJ2-3, with 11 bases aligning to TRBD2. Trimming cost V 0 bases and J 6 bases; bases outside gene matches: 6. Germline V gives CDR1 SGHKS, CDR2 YYEKEE (reference sequence). The CDR3 loop spans 16 amino acids. CDR3 in amino acids: CASSLVLAGGGDTQYF. CDR3 DNA: TGTGCCAGCAGCTTGGTGCTAGCGGGGGGCGGGGATACGCAGTATTTT.

This rearrangement joins TRBV28 to TRBJ1-3; D is ambiguous. This CDR3 region has 13 residues. Germline values: CDR1 MDHEN, CDR2 SYDVKM. Trimming removed 6 bases from V and 4 bases from J, with 10 bases in between. In DNA, the CDR3 is TGTGCCAGCAGGAGTGCCGGGGGAAACACCATATATTTT. It specifies CASRSAGGNTIYF. Complete variable domain (other parts from reference TRBV28 and TRBJ1-3): DVKVTQSSRYLVKRTGEKVFLECVQDMDHENMFWYRQDPGLGLRLIYFSYDVKMKEKGDIPEGYSVSREKKERFSLILESASTNQTSMYLCASRSAGGNTIYFGEGSWLTVV.

The chain combines TRBV4-2 with TRBJ1-2, with TRBD1 as a possible D gene (5 bases). The CDR3 is 14 amino acids. Germline V gene lookup returns CDR1 LGHNA and CDR2 YNFKEQ. Trimming took 5 bases from V and 3 from J, leaving 13 bases between them. The DNA of the CDR3 is TGTGCCAGCAGCTTGTACGGGGGAGACTATGGCTACACCTTC. This translates into CASSLYGGDYGYTF.

As to this clone: One junction end disagrees with the germline gene, perhaps due to a read error. This chain joins TRBV7-9 and TRBJ1-1; D possibly corresponds to TRBD1 (5 bases). The CDR3 consists of 12 residues. The germline gives CDR1 SEHNR, CDR2 FQNEAQ (reference sequence). The CDR3 here is CSSSPRQTEAFF. CDR3 DNA: TGTTCCAGCAGTCCCCGACAGACTGAAGCTTTCTTT.

V usage is TRBV19 and J usage is TRBJ2-1; D unclear. This CDR3 is 16 amino acids long. From germline, CDR1 is LNHDA and CDR2 SQIVND (reference sequence). V was shortened by 4 bases and J by 0 bases, with 13 bases between the two germline ends. In DNA form, the CDR3 reads TGTGCCAGTAGTACGGCAGCGCTGAGCTCCTACAATGAGCAGTTCTTC. Encoded protein: CASSTAALSSYNEQFF.

The chain carries TRBV28 and TRBJ2-2; D gene unclear. CDR1 is MDHEN, CDR2 SYDVKM, per germline. This CDR3 contains 16 residues. The germline V and J ends were trimmed by 2 bases and 1 base, with 11 bases remaining between them. The CDR3 bases are TGTGCCAGCAGTTTAGTTTCTGACATGAACACCGGGGAGCTGTTTTTT. Protein product: CASSLVSDMNTGELFF.

This clone was detected a few times. The chain links TRBV28 to TRBJ2-7, with 7 nucleotides matching TRBD1. This CDR3 comprises 12 residues. Looked up from germline, CDR1 is MDHEN and CDR2 is SYDVKM. Written as DNA, the CDR3 is TGTGCGACACAGGGGATTTCCTACGAGCAGTACTTC. It translates to CATQGISYEQYF.

The chain recombines TRBV6-5 with TRBJ2-1; D is perhaps TRBD2 (5 bases). Germline CDR1 and CDR2: MNHEY and SVGAGI. The CDR3 spans 11 residues. The germline V and J ends were trimmed by 7 bases and 8 bases, with 9 bases remaining between them. CDR3 bases: TGTGCCAGCAAAAGTAGCGATGAGCAGTTCTTC. It encodes CASKSSDEQFF.